This T cell receptor beta chain appears in the sequencing data of a study of PD-1 blockade in mismatch repair-deficient tumors. Study-wide context: Patients had around 11 mismatch repair-deficient cancer types and were previously treated and progressing.

The V gene lost 1 base and the J gene lost 2 bases, with 15 bases spanning the gap. Per the germline V gene, CDR1 is SGHTA and CDR2 is FQGNSA. This CDR3 comprises 16 residues. Sequencing used immunoSEQ multiplex PCR; TCRdb keeps in-frame clones, though not all of them. This sample has roughly 120,000 clones; 88% occur once, and the top ten carry about an eighth. Every patient had mismatch repair deficiency by PCR or immunohistochemistry. For this clone: Antigen: not known.

Findings and caveats of the study: Tumor-resident clones, often absent from pretreatment blood, expanded after pembrolizumab and then contracted.

The J gene is TRBJ2-7, the V gene TRBV7-2; D unclear. This TCR derives from an adult with mismatch repair-deficient cancer. This specimen was peripheral blood, taken just over 70 weeks after starting pembrolizumab. CDR3 in amino acids: CASSLGALLTPYEQYF. CDR3 coding DNA: TGTGCCAGCAGCTTAGGTGCCCTCCTAACCCCCTACGAGCAGTACTTC.